The sequence of this TCR beta chain was determined in a study of blood T cell repertoires in COVID-19. Turning to the study itself: Acute and convalescent COVID-19 samples came from the United States, Italy and Spain. Nucleic acid was either cDNA or gDNA, and it came from T cells, B-cell-depleted T cells, or PBMCs.

Germline V lookup: CDR1 SNHLY, CDR2 FYNNEI. CDR3 length: 15 residues. Deletions cut 7 bases from V and 0 bases from J, with 10 bases between. Authors' data handling: Reference gene primers were amplified, and this amplification served to estimate nucleated cell counts. The protocol was immunoSEQ multiplex PCR, while the TCRdb copy is restricted to in-frame clones and leaves out a portion. V and J calls plus clone size are reproduced from that table; the DNA served to infer D and trimming. In the table there are fewer than 200,000 clones, approximately 91% of which are singletons. In Seattle, patients joined the study during active infection and were tracked longitudinally.

Sequenced sample: peripheral blood. J is TRBJ2-6 and V is TRBV2; TRBD2 is a possible D gene (5 bases). The sequence was collected from a young man with COVID-19, enrolled during active disease. Written as DNA, the CDR3 is TGTGCCAGCAATCGTGGGAGCTCTGGGGCCAACGTCCTGACTTTC. Translating gives CASNRGSSGANVLTF. The full variable domain, in which reference TRBV2 and TRBJ2-6 provide the parts outside the CDR3, is EPEVTQTPSHQVTQMGQEVILRCVPISNHLYFYWYRQILGQKVEFLVSFYNNEISEKSEIFDDQFSVERPDGSNFTLKIRSTKLEDSAMYFCASNRGSSGANVLTFGAGSRLTVL.